This T cell receptor (beta chain) was obtained from a study of T cell repertoires in cytomegalovirus infection. For the study at large: Based on public TCR beta signatures, there were indications of CMV infection and of a matching HLA type.

With regard to this clonotype: Antigen unknown.

The study's findings and limits: The cumulative frequency of public TCR beta families distinguished individuals who carried CMV together with the relevant HLA.

This CDR3 contains 12 residues. Per germline, CDR1 SQVTM and CDR2 ANQGSEA. V gave up 6 bases and J gave up 3 bases, with 12 bases separating them. TCRdb used MiXCR to reprocess the reads, holding one entry per CDR3 protein. This sample yields about 900,000 distinct CDR3 sequences, of which 31% are seen a single time; more than 13% belongs to the top ten. V is TRBV29-1 and J is TRBJ2-7; tentatively, D is TRBD1 or TRBD2 (5 bases each). The origin of this receptor is a human donor in good health (CMV status not recorded). Some clones in this sample may be carry-over from other donors' samples. The specimen was cultured CD8+ T cells from PBMCs, collected from culture after CMV antigen stimulation. The CDR3 protein is CSVGDGDYEQYV. The DNA for the CDR3 is TGCAGCGTGGGGGACGGTGACTACGAGCAGTACGTC.